Given below is one TCR beta chain in context. The V gene's germline CDR1 is SNHLY and CDR2 FYNNEI. V was trimmed by 4 bases and J by 2 bases, leaving 9 bases between them. The CDR3 has 14 amino acids. The data were taken from a study of cytomegalovirus exposure and HLA in healthy donors. Generated by immunoSEQ multiplex PCR, the TCRdb table keeps only in-frame clones and is missing some. This sample has about 160,000 clones, with almost 85% found just once. The rearrangement joins TRBV2 to TRBJ1-5; D is uncertain. This TCR was recovered from a man between 25 and 39 years old in good health and CMV-seropositive. The sequenced sample was PBMCs. CDR3 residues: CASSVDQGNQPQHF. CDR3 nucleotides: TGTGCCAGCAGTGTAGACCAGGGCAATCAGCCCCAGCATTTT.